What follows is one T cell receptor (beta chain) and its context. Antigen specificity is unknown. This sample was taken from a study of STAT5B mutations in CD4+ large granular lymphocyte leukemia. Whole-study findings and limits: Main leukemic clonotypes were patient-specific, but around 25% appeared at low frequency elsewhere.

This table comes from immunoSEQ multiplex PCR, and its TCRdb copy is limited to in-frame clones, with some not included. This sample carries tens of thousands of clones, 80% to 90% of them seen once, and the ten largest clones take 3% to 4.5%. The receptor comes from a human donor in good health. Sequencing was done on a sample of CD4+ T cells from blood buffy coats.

CDR3 in amino acids: CASSPIRNSPLHF. The CDR3 DNA sequence: TGTGCCAGCAGCCCGATCCGGAATTCACCCCTCCACTTT. The chain employs TRBV14 and TRBJ1-6, with D hard to call. Looked up from germline, CDR1 is SGHDN and CDR2 is FVKESK. V was clipped by 4 bases and J by 7 bases, with 8 bases between them. The CDR3 length is 13 residues.